These T cell receptor beta chains were read from a single sample in a study of shared clonotypes between healthy human individuals. Only in-frame clones appear in the TCRdb table, and some are missing; sequencing was by immunoSEQ multiplex PCR. The table lists about 2.3 million clones, approximately 93% of them singletons. Sample: naive CD4+ T cells from PBMCs. These receptors all stem from a man aged 18 to 30 in good health. Some clones in this sample may be carry-over from other donors' samples. CDR3s include the opening cysteine and the closing phenylalanine or tryptophan. The D gene is left open where the match is weak. Clone size is not always given. Where it is, it says once, few, many or a class for expanded clones.

.	.	TRBV14	TRBJ2-7	CASSRGSEGGKQYF	TGTGCCAGCAGCCGTGGCAGTGAAGGGGGAAAGCAGTACTTC
.	.	TRBV15	TRBJ1-2	CATSRANYGYTF	TGTGCCACCAGCCGGGCTAACTATGGCTACACCTTC
.	TRBD1	TRBV27	TRBJ1-4	CASRSQGAGEKLFF	TGTGCCAGCAGATCACAGGGGGCGGGTGAAAAACTGTTTTTT
.	TRBD1	TRBV29-1	TRBJ2-1	CSVARGAGGALSGPTQFF	TGCAGCGTCGCTCGAGGGGCAGGGGGCGCGCTTAGCGGTCCAACGCAGTTCTTC
.	TRBD1	TRBV28	TRBJ1-2	CASSWGQGEVYGYTF	TGTGCCAGCAGCTGGGGACAGGGAGAAGTCTATGGCTACACCTTC
once	.	TRBV19	TRBJ1-3	CASSLMNGRFGNTIYF	TGTGCCAGTAGTTTGATGAACGGACGCTTTGGAAACACCATATATTTT
.	TRBD2	TRBV28	TRBJ2-1	CASSGAAAGRNEQFF	TGTGCCAGCAGTGGAGCCGCAGCGGGAAGGAATGAGCAGTTCTTC
.	.	TRBV7-9	TRBJ2-7	CASSSLGGPFEQYF	TGTGCCAGCAGTTCTCTCGGGGGTCCCTTCGAGCAGTACTTC
.	.	TRBV6-1	TRBJ2-7	CASSEVNGDEQYF	TGTGCCAGCAGTGAAGTTAACGGGGACGAGCAGTACTTC
once	.	TRBV28	TRBJ2-5	CASGGRVYQETQYF	TGTGCCAGCGGGGGCAGGGTGTACCAAGAGACCCAGTACTTC
.	.	TRBV7-2	TRBJ2-1	CASSSLSGSEQFF	TGTGCCAGCAGCTCCCTCTCCGGGAGCGAGCAGTTCTTC
.	.	TRBV18	TRBJ2-3	CASSPPGLSTDTQYF	TGTGCCAGCTCACCCCCAGGGCTCAGCACAGATACGCAGTATTTT
.	TRBD1	TRBV10-3	TRBJ2-1	CAISAQGDYNEQFF	TGTGCCATCAGTGCTCAGGGGGATTACAATGAGCAGTTCTTC
.	.	TRBV29-1	TRBJ1-1	CTAGAAGTEAFF	TGCACCGCGGGGGCGGCAGGTACAGAAGCTTTCTTT
.	.	TRBV5-1	TRBJ1-4	CASSLQGTNEKLFF	TGCGCCAGCAGCTTGCAAGGGACTAATGAAAAACTGTTTTTT
.	TRBD1	TRBV18	TRBJ1-1	CASSPFGQGNTEAFF	TGTGCCAGCTCACCGTTTGGACAGGGGAACACTGAAGCTTTCTTT